The sequence of this TCR beta chain was determined in a study of blood T cell repertoires in COVID-19. Study context: Italy, Spain and the United States were the sources of the convalescent and acute COVID-19 samples.

How the authors handled the data: By means of reference gene primer amplification, nucleated cell counts were estimated. TCRdb's table, derived via immunoSEQ multiplex PCR, lists solely in-frame clones and lacks some. V and J calls and clone size follow that table, whereas D and trimming were derived from the DNA. The table lists about 210,000 clones, 85% of them singletons. The CDR3 loop spans 15 amino acids. Germline-derived CDR1 and CDR2 are SGHRS and YFSETQ. V was pared by 0 bases and J by 1 base, with 10 bases between. Followed over time, Seattle patients had been enrolled while infection was active.

The receptor was isolated from a woman between 65 and 79 years old with COVID-19, enrolled during active disease. The V and J genes are TRBV5-1 and TRBJ2-5, with D unresolved. Sequencing used peripheral blood. The CDR3 bases are TGCGCCAGCAGCTTGGGGAGAGCCTTCCAAGAGACCCAGTACTTC. Protein product: CASSLGRAFQETQYF.